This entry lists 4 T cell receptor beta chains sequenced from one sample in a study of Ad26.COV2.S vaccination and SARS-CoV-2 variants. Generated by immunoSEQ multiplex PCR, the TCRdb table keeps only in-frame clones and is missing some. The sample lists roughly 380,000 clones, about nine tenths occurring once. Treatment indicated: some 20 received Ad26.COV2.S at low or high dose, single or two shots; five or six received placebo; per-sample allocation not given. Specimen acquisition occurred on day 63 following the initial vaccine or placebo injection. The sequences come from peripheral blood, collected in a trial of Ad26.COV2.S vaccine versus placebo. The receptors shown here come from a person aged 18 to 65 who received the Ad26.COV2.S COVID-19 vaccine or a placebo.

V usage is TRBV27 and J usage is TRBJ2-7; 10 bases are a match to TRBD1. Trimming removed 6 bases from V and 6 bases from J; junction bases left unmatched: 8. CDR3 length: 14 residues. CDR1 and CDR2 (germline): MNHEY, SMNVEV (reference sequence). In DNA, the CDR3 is TGTGCCAGCAGCGGACAGGGGGGCATTGGCGAGCAGTACTTC. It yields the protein CASSGQGGIGEQYF.

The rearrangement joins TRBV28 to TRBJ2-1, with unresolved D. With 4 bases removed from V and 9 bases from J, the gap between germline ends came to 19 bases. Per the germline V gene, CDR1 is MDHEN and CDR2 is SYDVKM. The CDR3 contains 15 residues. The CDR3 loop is CASSSLQELSVEQFF. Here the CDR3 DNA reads TGTGCCAGCAGTTCCCTGCAGGAGCTCTCTGTTGAGCAGTTCTTC. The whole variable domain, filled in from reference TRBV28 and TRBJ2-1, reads DVKVTQSSRYLVKRTGEKVFLECVQDMDHENMFWYRQDPGLGLRLIYFSYDVKMKEKGDIPEGYSVSREKKERFSLILESASTNQTSMYLCASSSLQELSVEQFFGPGTRLTVL.

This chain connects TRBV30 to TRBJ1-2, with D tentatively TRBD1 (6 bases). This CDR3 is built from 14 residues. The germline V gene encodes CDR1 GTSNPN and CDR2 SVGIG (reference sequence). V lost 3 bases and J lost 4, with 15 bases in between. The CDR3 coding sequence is TGTGCCTGGAGGGCTCGGGGGCGCGGCTATGGCTACACCTTC. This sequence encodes CAWRARGRGYGYTF.

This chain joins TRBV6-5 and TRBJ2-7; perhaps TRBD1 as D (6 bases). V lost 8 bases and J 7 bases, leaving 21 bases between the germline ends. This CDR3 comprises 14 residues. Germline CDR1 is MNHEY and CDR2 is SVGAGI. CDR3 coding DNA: TGTGCCAGCTCCCAGACCAGGGGCCTAAGGGAGCAGTACTTC. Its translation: CASSQTRGLREQYF.